Listed here are 28 T cell receptor beta chains from one sample, sequenced in a study of cytomegalovirus exposure and HLA in healthy donors. PCR amplification relied on 60 Vbeta primers (plus 13 Jbeta primers). Assay: immunoSEQ multiplex PCR; the TCRdb copy retains only in-frame clones and omits some. The table records over 150,000 clones, 60% to 80% of them present only once. Material: PBMCs. These receptor sequences come from a woman aged 30 to 39 in good health and CMV-seropositive.

The chain combines TRBV7-9 with TRBJ1-2, with 8 nucleotides matching TRBD1. The CDR3 length is 14 residues. Unmatched junction bases numbered 6, after V lost 5 bases and J lost 4 bases. Germline V gene data show CDR1 as SEHNR and CDR2 as FQNEAQ (reference sequence). The CDR3 spells CASSLNTGGYGYTF. The CDR3 DNA reads as TGTGCCAGCAGCCTAAACACAGGGGGCTATGGCTACACCTTC. The complete variable domain, with remaining parts taken from reference TRBV7-9 and TRBJ1-2, reads DTGVSQNPRHKITKRGQNVTFRCDPISEHNRLYWYRQTLGQGPEFLTYFQNEAQLEKSRLLSDRFSAERPKGSFSTLEIQRTEQGDSAMYLCASSLNTGGYGYTFGSGTRLTVV.

The J gene is TRBJ2-1, the V gene TRBV18; D is possibly TRBD2 (5 bases). Per the germline V gene, CDR1 is KGHSH and CDR2 is LQKENI. V lost 2 bases and J 5 bases, leaving 10 bases between the germline ends. This CDR3 spans 14 amino acids. The DNA of the CDR3 is TGTGCCAGCTCACCAAACAGCGGACACAATGAGCAGTTCTTC. Translation gives CASSPNSGHNEQFF.

The V call is TRBV28, the J call TRBJ2-7; 7 nucleotides agree with TRBD1. Trimming removed 1 base from V and 2 bases from J; junction bases left unmatched: 5. The CDR3 is 15 amino acids. Germline CDR1 and CDR2: MDHEN and SYDVKM. The CDR3, as DNA: TGTGCCAGCAGTTTATCTTGGGACAGCCCCTACGAGCAGTACTTC. Translating gives CASSLSWDSPYEQYF.

V gene TRBV5-1 combines with J gene TRBJ2-2, with 10 bases aligning to TRBD2. The germline V gene has CDR1 SGHRS and CDR2 YFSETQ. The CDR3 spans 17 residues. The J segment lost 2 bases and the V segment lost 4 bases, leaving 8 bases of the junction unmatched. The CDR3 reads CASSTPSGSTNTGELFF. The CDR3 DNA follows: TGCGCCAGCAGCACGCCTAGCGGGAGCACAAACACCGGGGAGCTGTTTTTT.

The genes are TRBV28 and TRBJ2-5; 8 nucleotides line up with TRBD1. The assigned J gene may be wrong: the sequence end matches TRBJ2-7 better. Germline V gives CDR1 MDHEN, CDR2 SYDVKM. The CDR3 sequence is 14 residues long. CDR3 loop: CASRPGQVSYEQYF. The CDR3 DNA follows: TGTGCCAGCAGACCGGGACAGGTATCGTACGAGCAGTACTTC.

The CDR3, as DNA: TGTGCCAGCAGCTTAGTGGGAGCGGGAGTGGCGCAGTTCTTC. Protein: CASSLVGAGVAQFF. This chain connects TRBV11-2 to TRBJ2-1; TRBD2 agrees at 8 bases. After removal of 1 base from V and 12 bases from J, the junction contained 8 bases not matched to a gene. Germline V gives CDR1 SGHAT, CDR2 FQNNGV. The CDR3 runs 14 residues.

CDR3 DNA: TGTGCCAGCACCCAGAAAGATACGCAGTATTTT. Its translation: CASTQKDTQYF. The chain combines TRBV27 with TRBJ2-3; D is ambiguous. V lost 7 bases and J 5 bases, leaving 7 bases between the germline ends. This CDR3 spans 11 amino acids. The V gene's germline CDR1 is MNHEY and CDR2 SMNVEV (reference sequence).

The chain employs TRBV5-1 and TRBJ1-1; TRBD1 might be the D (5 bases). Trimming removed 5 bases from V and 1 base from J, with 9 bases in between. Germline CDR1 and CDR2: SGHRS and YFSETQ. The CDR3 runs 13 residues. The CDR3: CASRGGTNTEAFF. The CDR3 DNA reads as TGCGCCAGCAGGGGGGGTACGAACACTGAAGCTTTCTTT.

The rearrangement joins TRBV5-1 to TRBJ1-3; D is uncertain. V was trimmed by 0 bases and J by 0 bases, leaving 10 bases between them. There are 16 residues in the CDR3. Germline CDR1 and CDR2: SGHRS and YFSETQ. The CDR3 sequence is CASSLARRSSGNTIYF. As DNA, the CDR3 is TGCGCCAGCAGCTTGGCACGGAGGAGCTCTGGAAACACCATATATTTT.

The chain is built from TRBV9 and TRBJ1-1, with 9 bases identical to TRBD1. V was clipped by 0 bases and J by 5 bases; unmatched bases: 8. This CDR3 has 16 amino acids. Germline CDR1 SGDLS, CDR2 YYNGEE. The CDR3 DNA is TGTGCCAGCAGCGTAGCACAGGGGGCGCTTGGGACTGAAGCTTTCTTT. It specifies CASSVAQGALGTEAFF.

This clone was observed a single time. V usage is TRBV7-2 and J usage is TRBJ2-5; 16 bases align to TRBD2. The CDR3 has 16 amino acids. In germline, CDR1 is SGHTA, CDR2 FQGNSA. J was trimmed by 5 bases and V by 5 bases; bases with no gene match: 5. CDR3 residues: CASSPGTSGRAETQYF. CDR3 sequence (DNA): TGTGCCAGCAGCCCGGGGACTAGCGGGAGGGCGGAGACCCAGTACTTC.

This clone was seen more than once but under ten times. The chain combines TRBV6-4 with TRBJ1-1, with 9 bases identical to TRBD1. The CDR3 has 13 amino acids. J was trimmed by 4 bases and V by 6 bases; bases with no gene match: 3. Germline V gene lookup returns CDR1 MRHNA and CDR2 SNTAGT. The CDR3 reads CASSGGQGTEAFF. The CDR3 DNA is TGTGCCAGCAGCGGGGGACAGGGCACTGAAGCTTTCTTT.

The CDR3: CASSVGRLAASSYEQYF. For the CDR3, the DNA is TGTGCCAGCAGCGTAGGGCGGTTAGCCGCCTCATCCTACGAGCAGTACTTC. This sequence joins TRBV9 and TRBJ2-5; D ambiguous. With the DNA end fitting TRBJ2-7 better, the J assignment may be wrong. Germline CDR1 and CDR2: SGDLS and YYNGEE. This CDR3 spans 17 amino acids.

The sample holds one count of this clone. J is TRBJ2-2 and V is TRBV2; D perhaps matches TRBD1 (6 bases). Trimming stripped 6 bases from V and 6 bases from J, with 14 bases between. The CDR3 length is 14 residues. The germline CDR1 and CDR2 sequences are SNHLY and FYNNEI. Written as DNA, the CDR3 is TGTGCCAGCAGCGTGGGTCAGGGGTCCGGGGAGCTGTTTTTT. As protein: CASSVGQGSGELFF.

This clone was observed once. The chain joins TRBV15 to TRBJ2-7; weak D call: TRBD1 (5 bases). Germline values: CDR1 LNHNV, CDR2 YYDKDF (reference sequence). The CDR3 runs 13 residues. V was trimmed by 3 bases and J by 5 bases, leaving 11 bases between them. CDR3 region: CATSSSGANEQYF. The DNA for the CDR3 is TGTGCCACCAGCAGTTCTGGGGCCAACGAGCAGTACTTC.

This clone was picked up many times. The V call is TRBV6-4, the J call TRBJ1-1; D gene unclear. Looked up from germline, CDR1 is MRHNA and CDR2 is SNTAGT. The CDR3 is made up of 13 amino acids. Trimming removed 3 bases at V and 4 bases at J, with 9 bases between. CDR3 in amino acids: CASSDVESTEAFF. The CDR3, as DNA: TGTGCCAGCAGTGATGTGGAGAGCACTGAAGCTTTCTTT.

This clone has only a few counts. The chain is built from TRBV18 and TRBJ2-7, with 9 bases fitting TRBD1. CDR3 length equals 17 residues. The J segment lost 0 bases and the V segment lost 0 bases, leaving 6 bases of the junction unmatched. Germline CDR1 is KGHSH and CDR2 is LQKENI. The chain's CDR3 is CASSPPGTGLSSYEQYF. The CDR3, as DNA: TGTGCCAGCTCACCACCCGGGACAGGGCTGAGCTCCTACGAGCAGTACTTC. Full variable domain (rest looked up from reference TRBV18 and TRBJ2-7): NAGVMQNPRHLVRRRGQEARLRCSPMKGHSHVYWYRQLPEEGLKFMVYLQKENIIDESGMPKERFSAEFPKEGPSILRIQQVVRGDSAAYFCASSPPGTGLSSYEQYFGPGTRLTVT.

This clone was picked up one time. The V gene is TRBV11-1, the J gene TRBJ2-7; no firm D call. The CDR3 runs to 13 residues. V lost 1 base to trimming and J lost 3 bases, with 7 bases between them. The germline gives CDR1 SGHAT, CDR2 FQDESV (reference sequence). In nucleotides, the CDR3 is TGTGCCAGCAGCTTAGTCACATTCTACGAGCAGTACTTC. Its translation is CASSLVTFYEQYF.

This chain connects TRBV9 to TRBJ2-1; 7 bases align to TRBD2. The germline CDR1 and CDR2 sequences are SGDLS and YYNGEE. CDR3 length equals 16 residues. After removal of 0 bases from V and 4 bases from J, the junction contained 7 bases not matched to a gene. CDR3 region: CASSVEVGGDYNEQFF. DNA of the CDR3: TGTGCCAGCAGCGTAGAGGTGGGAGGGGATTACAATGAGCAGTTCTTC.

Regarding this clone: One end of the junction varies from germline; a read error may be responsible. Other DNA sequences in this sample translate to the same CDR3. The V and J genes are TRBV2 and TRBJ2-5, with 8 bases fitting TRBD1. This CDR3 region has 13 residues. CDR1 is SNHLY and CDR2 is FYNNEI in the germline V gene. CDR3: CASRGPGRETQYF. Written as DNA, the CDR3 is TGCGCCAGCAGGGGGCCAGGACGGGAGACCCAGTACTTC.

V and J are TRBV6-1 and TRBJ1-4, with D possibly being TRBD1 (6 bases). Between the trimmed V and J ends, which lost 5 bases and 7 bases, there was a span of 14 bases. From germline, CDR1 is MNHNS and CDR2 SASEGT. The CDR3 totals 14 residues. The CDR3 protein is CASSRQGRGEKLFF. CDR3 coding DNA: TGTGCCAGCAGTCGTCAGGGGAGAGGTGAAAAACTGTTTTTT.

The chain couples TRBV7-9 to TRBJ2-2; TRBD2 matches at 9 bases. Germline V gene data show CDR1 as SEHNR and CDR2 as FQNEAQ (reference sequence). The CDR3 is made up of 18 amino acids. The CDR3 DNA reads as TGTTCCCTAGCCATCCCCCAACGGCGGGAGGGCCGGCCCGGGGAGCTGTTTTTT. Translation gives CSLAIPQRREGRPGELFF.

The chain links TRBV10-3 to TRBJ1-5; no definite D call. The CDR3 consists of 15 residues. In germline, CDR1 is ENHRY, CDR2 SYGVKD. Trimming left V 2 bases short and J 0 bases short, with 8 bases between. Here the CDR3 DNA reads TGTGCCATCAGTGAGGCGCGGGTTAGCAATCAGCCCCAGCATTTT. The encoded protein is CAISEARVSNQPQHF.

J is TRBJ2-7 and V is TRBV14; TRBD1 aligns across 8 bases. The CDR3 extends over 15 amino acids. In germline, CDR1 is SGHDN, CDR2 FVKESK. Trimming at V came to 3 bases and at J to 5 bases, leaving 9 bases not matched to a gene. CDR3 sequence (DNA): TGTGCCAGCAGCCAGTCTGGCGCAGGGGGCGACGAGCAGTACTTC. It is translated as CASSQSGAGGDEQYF.

The V call is TRBV7-2, the J call TRBJ2-1, with D tentatively TRBD2 (5 bases). Germline assignment: CDR1 SGHTA and CDR2 FQGNSA. Trimming stripped 8 bases from V and 10 bases from J, with 24 bases between. The CDR3 runs to 15 residues. This chain's CDR3 is CASSAKAVGDLEQFF. In DNA form, the CDR3 reads TGTGCCAGCTCCGCCAAGGCAGTCGGGGATTTAGAGCAGTTCTTC.

The chain recombines TRBV6-5 with TRBJ1-5; possibly TRBD1 for D (6 bases). V dropped 2 bases and J dropped 7 bases, with 12 bases sitting between them. This CDR3 is 14 amino acids long. The germline V gene encodes CDR1 MNHEY and CDR2 SVGAGI. The CDR3 DNA follows: TGTGCCAGCAGTTACGCAGGGGTTGGCCAGCCCCAGCATTTT. It codes for CASSYAGVGQPQHF.

The chain recombines TRBV19 with TRBJ2-7, with D perhaps TRBD2 (5 bases). Trimming took off 0 bases at V and 2 bases at J, with 14 bases between the two ends. Per germline, CDR1 LNHDA and CDR2 SQIVND (reference sequence). CDR3 length equals 16 residues. CDR3 sequence: CASSIDLGGRTYEQYF. The CDR3 nucleotides are TGTGCCAGTAGTATAGATCTTGGAGGTAGGACCTACGAGCAGTACTTC.

The chain couples TRBV19 to TRBJ1-5; D unresolved. The germline V gene has CDR1 LNHDA and CDR2 SQIVND (reference sequence). The V gene lost 0 bases and the J gene lost 11 bases, with 17 bases spanning the gap. The length of the CDR3 is 15 residues. CDR3 protein: CASSIDRTAKGAQHF. The CDR3 nucleotides read TGTGCCAGTAGTATAGATAGGACTGCAAAAGGAGCCCAGCATTTT.